The 28 T cell receptor beta chains in this list originate from one sample, sequenced in a study of naive and memory T cell subsets. Study-wide findings and caveats: Naive repertoires, especially CD8, held a few larger clonotypes, possibly memory cells re-expressing CD45RA.

An equimolar mix of two oligonucleotides served as the beta constant-region primer for TRBC1 and TRBC2. Ligated cDNA was amplified by four rounds of PCR with nested alpha and beta constant-region primers and SP2. TCRdb re-called the UMI-ligation and nested PCR reads through MiXCR, storing one row per CDR3 protein. The sample lists 150,000 or so distinct CDR3 sequences, 22% seen once, with 0.11% in the top ten. These receptors are not linked to any known antigen. Sequenced material: naive CD4+ T cells from blood. These receptors were collected from a human donor in good health.

V is TRBV29-1 and J is TRBJ2-6; D call uncertain. Germline assignment: CDR1 SQVTM and CDR2 ANQGSEA. V was trimmed by 4 bases and J by 4 bases, leaving 8 bases between them. The CDR3 runs 13 residues. The CDR3 reads CSVASSGANVLTF. The CDR3 nucleotides read TGCAGCGTTGCTTCGTCAGGGGCCAACGTCCTGACTTTC.

This clonotype was detected only a few times. CDR3 loop: CASSESGQYF. CDR3 nucleotides: TGTGCCAGCAGTGAATCCGGGCAGTACTTC. The chain joins TRBV9 to TRBJ2-7; D not certain. The CDR3 totals 10 residues. Trimming shortened V by 5 bases and J by 9 bases, and 9 bases separated the two germline ends. In germline, CDR1 is SGDLS, CDR2 YYNGEE.

Note on this clonotype: At one boundary the junction diverges from the germline segment, which might be a read error. This chain joins TRBV29-1 and TRBJ2-3, with 9 bases lining up with TRBD1. The CDR3 extends over 16 amino acids. The germline CDR1 and CDR2 sequences are SQVTM and ANQGSEA. CDR3 sequence: CSVEDQGQGKTDMQYF. CDR3 nucleotide sequence: TGCAGCGTTGAAGATCAGGGACAGGGAAAGACAGATATGCAGTATTTT.

This clonotype was seen a handful of times. This chain uses TRBV20-1 with TRBJ2-3; D possibly corresponds to TRBD1 (5 bases). V dropped 6 bases and J dropped 6 bases, with 28 bases sitting between them. Per germline, CDR1 DFQATT and CDR2 SNEGSKA (reference sequence). The CDR3 covers 17 residues. CDR3 bases: TGCAGTGCCGCATACCCCACCCCAGGGATTGGTTTGGATACGCAGTATTTT. It codes for CSAAYPTPGIGLDTQYF.

This clonotype occurred once. CDR3 residues: CASKPAPGRTYEQYF. Written as DNA, the CDR3 is TGTGCCAGCAAGCCAGCACCGGGACGGACCTACGAGCAGTACTTC. The rearrangement uses TRBV6-5 and TRBJ2-7; D assignment may be TRBD1 or TRBD2 (5 bases each). The germline gives CDR1 MNHEY, CDR2 SVGAGI. V was trimmed by 7 bases and J by 2 bases, leaving 18 bases between them. The CDR3 spans 15 residues.

This clonotype showed up just a few times. Written as DNA, the CDR3 is TGTGCCAGCAGCCGTGGACTAGCGGGAGTCAATGAGCAGTTCTTC. Amino acids: CASSRGLAGVNEQFF. This chain joins TRBV5-4 and TRBJ2-1; 13 nucleotides agree with TRBD2. The CDR3 is 15 residues long. V was clipped by 4 bases and J by 6 bases; unmatched bases: 4. Per the germline V gene, CDR1 is SGHNT and CDR2 is YYREEE (reference sequence).

The rearrangement links TRBV15 to TRBJ2-3; TRBD2 aligns across 8 bases. The CDR3 consists of 18 residues. The germline gives CDR1 LNHNV, CDR2 YYDKDF (reference sequence). With V trimmed by 2 bases and J by 4 bases, 14 bases remained unmatched. The chain's CDR3 is CATSRLGTSGRGADTQYF. Here the CDR3 DNA reads TGTGCCACCAGCAGATTAGGAACCAGCGGGAGAGGAGCAGATACGCAGTATTTT.

This clonotype was seen a few times. The J gene is TRBJ2-2, the V gene TRBV7-9; TRBD2 is a possible D gene (5 bases). CDR3 length: 15 residues. CDR1 is SEHNR, CDR2 FQNEAQ, per germline (reference sequence). Between the trimmed V and J ends, which lost 0 bases and 5 bases, there was a span of 10 bases. The CDR3 DNA reads TGTGCCAGCAGCTTAGCGCTGAGACTAACCGGGGAGCTGTTTTTT. Its protein product is CASSLALRLTGELFF.

Only a few counts were recorded for this clonotype. The V gene is TRBV6-1, the J gene TRBJ1-6; D not certain. Trimming removed 10 bases at V and 8 bases at J, with 18 bases between. Germline CDR1 is MNHNS and CDR2 is SASEGT. This CDR3 spans 14 amino acids. Here the CDR3 DNA reads TGTGCCACAGTCTGGCGAGCGGGTCATTCACCCCTCCACTTT. Residues: CATVWRAGHSPLHF.

This clonotype was observed at least ten times. The chain uses TRBV7-3 and TRBJ2-3; the D gene could be TRBD1 or TRBD2 (5 bases each). CDR1 and CDR2 from the germline V gene are SGHTA and FQGTGA. V gave up 2 bases and J gave up 6 bases, with 6 bases separating them. The length of the CDR3 is 12 residues. CDR3 sequence: CASSLWGDTQYF. For the CDR3, the DNA is TGTGCCAGCAGCTTATGGGGGGATACGCAGTATTTT.

The V and J genes are TRBV7-9 and TRBJ2-3; 9 bases are shared with TRBD1. This CDR3 spans 14 amino acids. The germline V gene has CDR1 SEHNR and CDR2 FQNEAQ (reference sequence). The J segment lost 3 bases and the V segment lost 5 bases, leaving 3 bases of the junction unmatched. In DNA form, the CDR3 reads TGTGCCAGCAGCCCAGACAGGGGGACAGATACGCAGTATTTT. Translated: CASSPDRGTDTQYF.

This chain uses TRBV6-5 with TRBJ2-1; 11 bases agree with TRBD2. CDR3 length equals 16 residues. Germline lookup yields CDR1 MNHEY and CDR2 SVGAGI. V was clipped by 6 bases and J by 7 bases; unmatched bases: 11. The DNA for the CDR3 is TGTGCCAGCAGGGGGGTAGGGGCTAGCGGGAGGAATGAGCAGTTCTTC. This encodes CASRGVGASGRNEQFF.

This chain uses TRBV28 with TRBJ2-5, with 7 bases that match TRBD2. V shed 4 bases and J 7 bases; nucleotides not matched to a gene: 6. The length of the CDR3 is 13 residues. Germline CDR1 MDHEN, CDR2 SYDVKM. The CDR3 spells CASSSAGEGTQYF. CDR3 bases: TGTGCCAGCAGTTCAGCTGGGGAGGGGACCCAGTACTTC.

This clonotype showed up just a few times. Relative to the germline gene, one junction end is altered; a read error may explain this. The chain combines TRBV7-7 with TRBJ2-5; TRBD2 matches at 7 bases. The CDR3 spans 17 residues. The germline gives CDR1 SSHAT, CDR2 FNYEAQ (reference sequence). This chain's CDR3 is CASSLLPRTGGRETQYF. CDR3 bases: TGTGCTAGCAGCTTGCTTCCACGAACGGGAGGTCGGGAGACCCAGTACTTC.

This clonotype has ten or more counts. The chain is built from TRBV18 and TRBJ2-1, with TRBD2 identical over 8 bases. The CDR3 totals 17 residues. Germline V lookup: CDR1 KGHSH, CDR2 LQKENI. After removal of 0 bases from V and 4 bases from J, the junction contained 8 bases not matched to a gene. The CDR3 loop reads CASSPPSGGRRYNEQFF. CDR3 DNA sequence: TGTGCCAGCTCACCACCGTCTGGCGGGAGGCGTTACAATGAGCAGTTCTTC.

A few counts support this clonotype. The chain has TRBV5-1 and TRBJ2-7; no reliable D call. CDR1 is SGHRS, CDR2 YFSETQ, per germline. CDR3 length equals 14 residues. V was cut by 4 bases and J by 4 bases, with 15 bases left in between. CDR3 sequence reads: CASSPGPHEYEQYF. The CDR3 nucleotides read TGCGCCAGCAGCCCCGGGCCACATGAATACGAGCAGTACTTC.

This clonotype has just one count. The chain employs TRBV7-3 and TRBJ2-3; the D is unclear. CDR1 and CDR2 from the germline V gene are SGHTA and FQGTGA. This CDR3 region has 14 residues. Trimming left V 2 bases short and J 4 bases short, with 10 bases between. CDR3 nucleotide sequence: TGTGCCAGCAGCTTAGCCGTCAGCTCAGATACGCAGTATTTT. Protein: CASSLAVSSDTQYF.

This clonotype was counted only a few times. V gene TRBV20-1 combines with J gene TRBJ2-2; TRBD2 is a possible D gene (6 bases). The CDR3 extends over 17 amino acids. V was clipped by 3 bases and J by 3 bases, with 20 bases between them. The germline gives CDR1 DFQATT, CDR2 SNEGSKA (reference sequence). CDR3 coding DNA: TGCAGTGCTAGGAGGGAGGTTGGGCTGGGGGACACCGGGGAGCTGTTTTTT. Translating gives CSARREVGLGDTGELFF.

This clonotype was observed a handful of times. The chain is built from TRBV7-9 and TRBJ2-2, with 7 bases lining up with TRBD1. Germline loops: CDR1 SEHNR, CDR2 FQNEAQ (reference sequence). J gave up 7 bases and V 6 bases, and 11 bases lay outside the gene matches. The CDR3 spans 15 residues. The DNA for the CDR3 is TGTGCCAGCAGTTCCGGGACAGCATTCCTCGGGGAGCTGTTTTTT. Its translation: CASSSGTAFLGELFF.

This clonotype was recorded a few times. The chain couples TRBV4-3 to TRBJ2-3; no clear D. This CDR3 has 13 amino acids. Trimming stripped 0 bases from V and 6 bases from J, with 7 bases between. Germline CDR1 is LGHNA and CDR2 is YSLEER. This CDR3 reads CASSQDSRDTQYF. DNA for the CDR3: TGCGCCAGCAGCCAAGATTCCCGGGATACGCAGTATTTT.

In this sample, this clonotype turned up many times. This sequence joins TRBV29-1 and TRBJ2-7, with 9 positions matching TRBD1. The CDR3 runs to 15 residues. The germline V gene has CDR1 SQVTM and CDR2 ANQGSEA. V lost 3 bases to trimming and J lost 0 bases; unmatched junction nucleotides: 6. This chain's CDR3 is CSVEKRTGDSYEQYF. In DNA, the CDR3 is TGCAGCGTTGAGAAAAGGACAGGGGACTCCTACGAGCAGTACTTC.

This clonotype has just a few counts. The rearrangement links TRBV24-1 to TRBJ2-3, with no clear D. The CDR3 contains 14 residues. Trimming shortened V by 4 bases and J by 2 bases, and 9 bases separated the two germline ends. Germline values: CDR1 KGHDR, CDR2 SFDVKD. This CDR3 reads CATSDRRNTDTQYF. CDR3 nucleotide sequence: TGTGCCACCAGTGACAGACGGAACACAGATACGCAGTATTTT.

The chain employs TRBV15 and TRBJ2-4; D possibly matches TRBD1 or TRBD2 (5 bases each). Germline-derived CDR1 and CDR2 are LNHNV and YYDKDF (reference sequence). CDR3 size: 15 residues. Between the trimmed V and J ends, which lost 0 bases and 9 bases, there was a span of 15 bases. The CDR3 loop reads CATSRDRGGRSIQYF. In nucleotides, the CDR3 is TGTGCCACCAGCAGAGATCGGGGCGGACGAAGCATTCAGTACTTC.

The chain is built from TRBV20-1 and TRBJ2-3; perhaps TRBD2 as D (7 bases). The CDR3 runs 16 residues. The V and J ends lost 7 bases and 0 bases respectively, with 20 bases between them. Germline CDR1 is DFQATT and CDR2 is SNEGSKA (reference sequence). The CDR3: CSGIGGVTPSTDTQYF. CDR3 DNA: TGCAGTGGGATAGGGGGGGTGACTCCTAGCACAGATACGCAGTATTTT.

This clonotype was seen repeatedly, ten times or more. V gene TRBV5-1 combines with J gene TRBJ2-2; no clear D. The germline V and J ends were trimmed by 0 bases and 4 bases, with 10 bases remaining between them. This CDR3 spans 15 amino acids. Germline values: CDR1 SGHRS, CDR2 YFSETQ. CDR3 region: CASSLVVAGTGELFF. The DNA of the CDR3 is TGCGCCAGCAGCTTGGTGGTAGCTGGCACCGGGGAGCTGTTTTTT.

The V call is TRBV28, the J call TRBJ2-5; 7 bases agree with TRBD2. Trimming cost V 5 bases and J 5 bases; bases outside gene matches: 8. The germline CDR1 and CDR2 sequences are MDHEN and SYDVKM. The CDR3 consists of 14 residues. The chain's CDR3 is CASSPRGVRETQYF. The CDR3 nucleotides read TGTGCCAGCAGTCCACGGGGGGTTCGGGAGACCCAGTACTTC. Using reference TRBV28 and TRBJ2-5 for the parts outside the CDR3, the full variable domain is DVKVTQSSRYLVKRTGEKVFLECVQDMDHENMFWYRQDPGLGLRLIYFSYDVKMKEKGDIPEGYSVSREKKERFSLILESASTNQTSMYLCASSPRGVRETQYFGPGTRLLVL.

This clonotype was seen at least ten times. The CDR3, as DNA: TGTGCCAGCAGCCTCGGCCTTGAGACCCAGTACTTC. Residues: CASSLGLETQYF. The chain employs TRBV12-3 or TRBV12-4 and TRBJ2-5; D unresolved. V was cut by 6 bases and J by 5 bases, with 10 bases left in between. The CDR3 contains 12 residues.

This clonotype came up many times. The CDR3 DNA follows: TGCGCCAGCAGCTTGCCGGGAAGGAATGAGCAGTTCTTC. Protein product: CASSLPGRNEQFF. V and J are TRBV5-1 and TRBJ2-1, with D maybe TRBD2 (5 bases). Germline CDR1 and CDR2: SGHRS and YFSETQ. Trimming left V 1 base short and J 7 bases short, with 9 bases between. The CDR3 has 13 residues.